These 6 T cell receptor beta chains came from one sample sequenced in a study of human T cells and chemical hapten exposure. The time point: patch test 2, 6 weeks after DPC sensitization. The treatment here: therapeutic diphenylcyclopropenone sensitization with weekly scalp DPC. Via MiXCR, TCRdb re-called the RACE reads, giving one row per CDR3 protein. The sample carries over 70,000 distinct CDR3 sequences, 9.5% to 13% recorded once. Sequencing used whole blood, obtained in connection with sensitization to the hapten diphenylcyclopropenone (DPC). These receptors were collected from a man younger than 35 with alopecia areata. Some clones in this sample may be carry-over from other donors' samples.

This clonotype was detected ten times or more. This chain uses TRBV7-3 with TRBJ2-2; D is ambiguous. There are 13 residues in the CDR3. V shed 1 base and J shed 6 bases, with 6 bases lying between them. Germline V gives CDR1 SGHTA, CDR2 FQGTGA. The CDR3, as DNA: TGTGCCAGCAGCTTAATTGGCCCCGGGGAGCTGTTTTTT. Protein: CASSLIGPGELFF.

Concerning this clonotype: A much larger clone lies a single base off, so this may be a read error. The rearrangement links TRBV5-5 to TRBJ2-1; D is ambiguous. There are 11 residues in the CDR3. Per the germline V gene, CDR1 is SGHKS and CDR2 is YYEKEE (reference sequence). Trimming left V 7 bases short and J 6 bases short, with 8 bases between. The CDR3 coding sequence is TGTGCCAGCGGCTCCCCCAATGAGCAGTTCTTC. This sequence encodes CASGSPNEQFF.

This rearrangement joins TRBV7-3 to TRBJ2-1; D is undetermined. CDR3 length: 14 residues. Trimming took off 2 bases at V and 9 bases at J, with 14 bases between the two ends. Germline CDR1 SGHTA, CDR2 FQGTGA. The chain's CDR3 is CASSLRPDSGEQFF. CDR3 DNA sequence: TGTGCCAGCAGCTTACGACCGGATTCGGGTGAGCAGTTCTTC. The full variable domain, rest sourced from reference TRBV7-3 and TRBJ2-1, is GAGVSQTPSNKVTEKGKYVELRCDPISGHTALYWYRQSLGQGPEFLIYFQGTGAADDSGLPNDRFFAVRPEGSVSTLKIQRTERGDSAVYLCASSLRPDSGEQFFGPGTRLTVL.

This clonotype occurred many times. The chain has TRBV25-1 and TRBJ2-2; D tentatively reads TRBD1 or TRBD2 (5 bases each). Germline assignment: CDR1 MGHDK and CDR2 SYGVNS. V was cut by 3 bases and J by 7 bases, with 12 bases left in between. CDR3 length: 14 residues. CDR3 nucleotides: TGTGCCAGCAGTGAGGGGGTAGGGGACGGGGAGCTGTTTTTT. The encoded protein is CASSEGVGDGELFF. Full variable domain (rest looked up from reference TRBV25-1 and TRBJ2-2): EADIYQTPRYLVIGTGKKITLECSQTMGHDKMYWYQQDPGMELHLIHYSYGVNSTEKGDLSSESTVSRIRTEHFPLTLESARPSHTSQYLCASSEGVGDGELFFGEGSRLTVL.

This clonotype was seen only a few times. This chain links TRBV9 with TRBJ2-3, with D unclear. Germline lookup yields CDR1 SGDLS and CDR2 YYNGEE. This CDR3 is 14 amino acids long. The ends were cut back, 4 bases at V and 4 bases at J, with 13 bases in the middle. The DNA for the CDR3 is TGTGCCAGCAGCCCGCGACCCGACCCAGATACGCAGTATTTT. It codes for CASSPRPDPDTQYF.

The CDR3 protein is CASRSPGQGSYEQYF. Here the CDR3 DNA reads TGTGCCAGCAGATCCCCGGGACAGGGTTCCTACGAGCAGTACTTC. The rearrangement uses TRBV6-2 or TRBV6-3 and TRBJ2-7; 9 bases are a match to TRBD1. After removal of 6 bases from V and 1 base from J, the junction contained 7 bases not matched to a gene. The CDR3 loop spans 15 amino acids. Germline CDR1 MNHEY, CDR2 SVGEGT.